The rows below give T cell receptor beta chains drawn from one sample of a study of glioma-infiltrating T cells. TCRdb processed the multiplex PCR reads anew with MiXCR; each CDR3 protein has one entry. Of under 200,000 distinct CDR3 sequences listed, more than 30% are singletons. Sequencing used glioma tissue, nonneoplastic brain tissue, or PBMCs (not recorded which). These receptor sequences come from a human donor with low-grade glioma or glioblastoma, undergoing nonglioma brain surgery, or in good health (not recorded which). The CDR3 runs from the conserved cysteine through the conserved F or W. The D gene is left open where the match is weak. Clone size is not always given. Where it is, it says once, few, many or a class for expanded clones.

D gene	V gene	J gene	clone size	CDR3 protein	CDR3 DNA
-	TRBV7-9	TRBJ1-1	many	CASSLGKANTEAFF	TGTGCCAGCAGCTTGGGTAAGGCGAACACTGAAGCTTTCTTT
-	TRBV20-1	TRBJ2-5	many	CSAREGEWAQYF	TGCAGTGCTAGGGAGGGGGAGTGGGCCCAGTACTTC
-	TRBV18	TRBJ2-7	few	CASSWTGLRTSYEQYF	TGTGCCAGCTCCTGGACCGGACTCAGAACCTCCTACGAGCAGTACTTC
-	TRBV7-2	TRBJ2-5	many	CASSLGSFPSRETQYF	TGTGCCAGCAGCTTAGGTAGTTTCCCCTCCCGAGAGACCCAGTACTTC
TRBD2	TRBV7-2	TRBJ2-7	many	CASSFMVVAGELYF	TGTGCCAGCAGCTTTATGGTGGTAGCGGGAGAATTGTACTTC
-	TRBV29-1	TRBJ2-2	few	CSVNKGGTGELFF	TGCAGCGTCAATAAAGGAGGCACCGGGGAGCTGTTTTTT
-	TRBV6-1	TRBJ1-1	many	CASSEMDTEAFF	TGTGCCAGCAGTGAAATGGACACTGAAGCTTTCTTT
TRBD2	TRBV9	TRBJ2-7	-	CASSVGSGLASSYEQYF	TGTGCCAGCAGCGTAGGATCGGGACTAGCGAGCTCCTACGAGCAGTACTTC
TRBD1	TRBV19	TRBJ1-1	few	CASSPRTGRNTEAFF	TGTGCCAGTAGTCCCCGGACAGGGAGGAACACTGAAGCTTTCTTT
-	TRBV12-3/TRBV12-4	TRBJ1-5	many	CASSLSVSNQPQHF	TGTGCCAGCAGTTTAAGCGTCAGCAATCAGCCCCAGCATTTT
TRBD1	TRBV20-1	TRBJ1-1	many	CSARGITGTGASISTEAFF	TGCAGTGCTAGAGGTATAACGGGGACAGGGGCATCCATTTCCACTGAAGCTTTCTTT
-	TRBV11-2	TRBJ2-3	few	CASSSAGTPTTDTQYF	TGTGCCAGCAGCTCCGCCGGGACTCCCACGACAGATACGCAGTATTTT
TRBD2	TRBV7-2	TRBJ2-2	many	CASSFRLAANTGELFF	TGTGCCAGCAGCTTTAGACTAGCGGCCAACACCGGGGAGCTGTTTTTT
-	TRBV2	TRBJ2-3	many	CASSVAYTDTQYF	TGTGCCAGCTCGGTGGCGTACACAGATACGCAGTATTTT
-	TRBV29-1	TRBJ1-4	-	CSVEGAAEKLFF	TGCAGCGTTGAGGGGGCTGCGGAGAAACTGTTTTTT
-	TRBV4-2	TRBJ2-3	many	CASSQGAGTQYF	TGTGCCAGCAGCCAAGGGGCGGGTACGCAGTATTTT
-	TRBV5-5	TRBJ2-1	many	CASSLVGRASEQFF	TGTGCCAGCAGCTTGGTAGGGCGGGCCAGTGAGCAGTTCTTC
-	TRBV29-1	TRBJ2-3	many	CSVGRGLADTQYF	TGCAGCGTTGGCCGTGGGCTAGCAGATACGCAGTATTTT
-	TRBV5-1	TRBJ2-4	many	CASSFGAKNIQYF	TGCGCCAGCAGCTTTGGGGCCAAAAACATTCAGTACTTC
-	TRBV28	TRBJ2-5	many	CASSSPTTRRETQYF	TGTGCCAGCAGCTCCCCGACGACCCGCCGGGAGACCCAGTACTTC
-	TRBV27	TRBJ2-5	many	CASSTFSSREETQYF	TGTGCCAGCAGTACCTTTAGTTCCAGGGAAGAGACCCAGTACTTC
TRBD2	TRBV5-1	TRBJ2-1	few	CASSPGTSGAGEQFF	TGCGCCAGCAGCCCCGGGACTAGCGGGGCCGGCGAGCAGTTCTTC
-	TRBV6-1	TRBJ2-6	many	CASLRAGANVLTF	TGTGCCAGTCTCCGGGCTGGGGCCAACGTCCTGACTTTC
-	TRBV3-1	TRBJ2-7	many	CASSQSASGEQYF	TGTGCCAGCAGCCAAAGTGCCTCCGGCGAGCAGTACTTC
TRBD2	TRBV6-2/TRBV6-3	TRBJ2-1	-	CASGSGTSGRAYDEQFF	TGTGCCAGCGGTTCTGGGACTAGCGGGAGGGCGTACGATGAGCAGTTCTTC
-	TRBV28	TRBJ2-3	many	CASTRQGFTDTQYF	TGTGCCAGCACCCGGCAGGGCTTCACAGATACGCAGTATTTT
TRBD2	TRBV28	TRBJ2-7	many	CASSELAGGPEEQYF	TGTGCCAGCAGTGAGCTAGCGGGAGGGCCTGAGGAGCAGTACTTC
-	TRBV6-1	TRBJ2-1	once	CASSLTLYNEQLF	TGTGCCAGCAGTCTCACCTTATACAATGAGCAGCTCTTC
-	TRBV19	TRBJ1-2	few	CASSPAAGGNYGYTF	TGTGCCAGTAGTCCGGCGGCAGGAGGTAACTATGGCTACACCTTC